This TCR beta chain came from a study of beta chain features in type 1 diabetes. The authors reverse transcribed all of the isolated RNA, so sequencing captured expressed TCRB transcripts. Produced via immunoSEQ multiplex PCR; TCRdb's table is partial and in-frame only. Seen here are 360,000 or so clones, 20% observed once, and the top ten hold about 0.044%. The ends were cut back, 0 bases at V and 5 bases at J, with 14 bases in the middle. The CDR3 is made up of 16 amino acids. The germline V gene has CDR1 KGHSH and CDR2 LQKENI. The V gene is TRBV18, the J gene TRBJ2-1; D gene uncertain. This receptor was obtained from a woman aged 18-29 years in good health. Sequences were obtained from naive CD4+ T cells from blood. CDR3: CASSPPAPLPDNEQFF. For the CDR3, the DNA is TGTGCCAGCTCACCACCGGCACCCCTCCCTGACAATGAGCAGTTCTTC. Combining the CDR3 with reference TRBV18 and TRBJ2-1 gives the whole variable domain NAGVMQNPRHLVRRRGQEARLRCSPMKGHSHVYWYRQLPEEGLKFMVYLQKENIIDESGMPKERFSAEFPKEGPSILRIQQVVRGDSAAYFCASSPPAPLPDNEQFFGPGTRLTVL.